This passage covers 26 T cell receptor beta chains from one sample sequenced in a study of blood T cell repertoires in COVID-19. The data were produced by immunoSEQ multiplex PCR, yet TCRdb's version contains in-frame clones alone and is incomplete. The sample shows 150,000 to 200,000 clones, 70% to 85% of them seen only once. Sequenced: peripheral blood. All receptors come from a woman younger than 45 with acute or convalescent COVID-19.

The genes are TRBV4-1 and TRBJ1-5; 11 nucleotides align to TRBD1. This CDR3 is built from 18 residues. The germline gives CDR1 MGHRA, CDR2 YSYEKL. With V trimmed by 0 bases and J by 1 base, 5 bases remained unmatched. The CDR3 sequence is CASSQEGQGVRSNQPQHF. Here the CDR3 DNA reads TGCGCCAGCAGCCAAGAGGGACAGGGGGTTCGGAGCAATCAGCCCCAGCATTTT.

This clone was picked up a small number of times. The chain links TRBV6-1 to TRBJ1-5, with D hard to call. Germline loops: CDR1 MNHNS, CDR2 SASEGT. The CDR3 covers 12 residues. The germline V and J ends were trimmed by 0 bases and 6 bases, with 3 bases remaining between them. The CDR3 protein is CASSEASQPQHF. The DNA of the CDR3 is TGTGCCAGCAGTGAAGCGAGTCAGCCCCAGCATTTT.

About this clone itself: The junction differs from germline at one of its ends, possibly a read error. V usage is TRBV7-7 and J usage is TRBJ2-5, with D maybe TRBD1 (5 bases). The CDR3 covers 13 residues. Germline CDR1 SSHAT, CDR2 FNYEAQ (reference sequence). The CDR3 DNA reads TGTGCTAGCAGCCGACAGTTCCAAGAGACCCAGTACTTC. The encoded protein is CASSRQFQETQYF.

This clone was detected a few times. V is TRBV10-1 and J is TRBJ2-7; tentatively, D is TRBD1 (5 bases). The CDR3 contains 14 residues. In germline, CDR1 is WNHNN, CDR2 SYGVQD (reference sequence). V dropped 0 bases and J dropped 2 bases, with 8 bases sitting between them. This CDR3 reads CASSESQGPYEQYF. CDR3 bases: TGCGCCAGCAGTGAGTCGCAGGGTCCCTACGAGCAGTACTTC.

The chain joins TRBV11-2 to TRBJ2-5; the D is unclear. The CDR3 has 11 amino acids. The V gene lost 4 bases and the J gene lost 5 bases, with 5 bases spanning the gap. Germline lookup yields CDR1 SGHAT and CDR2 FQNNGV. The CDR3 sequence is CASSWRETQYF. CDR3 DNA sequence: TGTGCCAGCAGCTGGCGGGAGACCCAGTACTTC.

This chain connects TRBV11-2 to TRBJ1-2; 9 nucleotides align to TRBD1. The V gene's germline CDR1 is SGHAT and CDR2 FQNNGV. J lost 5 bases, V lost 6 bases, and 7 bases had no gene match. The CDR3 sequence is 14 residues long. The CDR3 region is CASRRDRVFYGYTF. The CDR3 region has the DNA TGTGCCAGCAGACGGGACAGGGTCTTTTATGGCTACACCTTC.

In nucleotides, the CDR3 is TGTGCCAGCAGTGAATTCCCGGACAGGGAGGATGGCTACACCTTC. It codes for CASSEFPDREDGYTF. The V and J genes are TRBV25-1 and TRBJ1-2; TRBD1 matches 8 bases. The V segment lost 1 base and the J segment 6 bases; nucleotides outside the gene matches: 7. Germline CDR1 is MGHDK and CDR2 is SYGVNS. The CDR3 consists of 15 residues.

This chain uses TRBV30 with TRBJ1-5, with 7 positions matching TRBD1. Germline V gene lookup returns CDR1 GTSNPN and CDR2 SVGIG (reference sequence). Losses at the gene ends were 8 bases for V and 5 bases for J; bases not matched to a gene: 12. This CDR3 is built from 14 residues. The CDR3 nucleotides read TGTGCCGCGAGTCAAGGGGGCGAATATCAGCCCCAGCATTTT. Protein sequence: CAASQGGEYQPQHF. The full variable domain, completed using reference TRBV30 and TRBJ1-5, is SQTIHQWPATLVQPVGSPLSLECTVEGTSNPNLYWYRQAAGRGLQLLFYSVGIGQISSEVPQNLSASRPQDRQFILSSKKLLLSDSGFYLCAASQGGEYQPQHFGDGTRLSIL.

The chain is built from TRBV12-3 or TRBV12-4 and TRBJ1-2; D might be TRBD1 (5 bases). The CDR3 consists of 13 residues. V was shortened by 6 bases and J by 4 bases, with 12 bases between the two germline ends. CDR3 loop: CASRQGWGYGYTF. The CDR3 region has the DNA TGTGCCAGCAGGCAGGGATGGGGCTATGGCTACACCTTC.

The chain couples TRBV7-3 to TRBJ1-1; the D is unclear. The CDR3 totals 14 residues. V shed 5 bases and J shed 1 base, with 11 bases lying between them. CDR1 is SGHTA, CDR2 FQGTGA, per germline. The CDR3, as DNA: TGTGCCAGCAGCCCGCGTGCAGGGAACACTGAAGCTTTCTTT. Its translation: CASSPRAGNTEAFF.

This chain connects TRBV28 to TRBJ1-2, with 7 bases aligning to TRBD1. This CDR3 has 16 amino acids. V lost 2 bases to trimming and J lost 7 bases; unmatched junction nucleotides: 13. Germline assignment: CDR1 MDHEN and CDR2 SYDVKM. In nucleotides, the CDR3 is TGTGCCAGCAGTTTAAGGTTGTCTCGTGGACAGGTTGGCTACACCTTC. Translating gives CASSLRLSRGQVGYTF.

The gene calls are TRBV27 and TRBJ2-1, with D perhaps TRBD1 (5 bases). This CDR3 is 14 amino acids long. V lost 4 bases and J 8 bases, leaving 15 bases between the germline ends. CDR1 is MNHEY and CDR2 is SMNVEV in the germline V gene (reference sequence). CDR3 nucleotide sequence: TGTGCCAGCAGTTCACTGCAGGGAAAAGATGAGCAGTTCTTC. It is translated as CASSSLQGKDEQFF.

The J gene is TRBJ1-2, the V gene TRBV30, with a tentative D call TRBD1 (5 bases). This CDR3 contains 13 residues. CDR1 GTSNPN and CDR2 SVGIG come from the germline V gene (reference sequence). V lost 2 bases and J lost 4, with 11 bases in between. DNA for the CDR3: TGTGCCTGGAGTCTTGGACACCGCTATGGCTACACCTTC. The encoded protein is CAWSLGHRYGYTF.

The V and J genes are TRBV9 and TRBJ2-2, with TRBD2 matching over 7 bases. Germline CDR1 reads SGDLS; CDR2 reads YYNGEE. V was clipped by 5 bases and J by 5 bases; unmatched bases: 12. The length of the CDR3 is 16 residues. Here the CDR3 reads CASRTTAGAGTGELFF. CDR3 nucleotides: TGTGCCAGCAGGACGACGGCGGGAGCGGGAACCGGGGAGCTGTTTTTT.

V is TRBV7-2 and J is TRBJ1-3, with D possibly TRBD1 on 6 matching bases. Germline V lookup: CDR1 SGHTA, CDR2 FQGNSA. This CDR3 contains 17 residues. Deletions cut 3 bases from V and 0 bases from J, with 15 bases between. Written as DNA, the CDR3 is TGTGCCAGCAGCTTTTCAGACAGGCTATACTCTGGAAACACCATATATTTT. Translating gives CASSFSDRLYSGNTIYF.

The chain uses TRBV3-1 (or the pseudogene TRBV3-2) and TRBJ2-1; TRBD2 is a possible D gene (6 bases). Germline CDR1 LGHDT, CDR2 YNNKEL (reference sequence). CDR3 length equals 14 residues. The V end was cut by 1 base, the J end by 7 bases, with 11 bases between. The CDR3 is CASSQAGTRNEQFF. In DNA, the CDR3 is TGTGCCAGCAGCCAAGCCGGGACTCGTAATGAGCAGTTCTTC.

The chain couples TRBV7-9 to TRBJ2-1; 8 bases line up with TRBD1. Germline V gene lookup returns CDR1 SEHNR and CDR2 FQNEAQ (reference sequence). The trim removed 5 bases at V and 13 bases at J, leaving 4 bases unmatched. The CDR3 is 11 amino acids. The CDR3 reads CASSPDRAQFF. CDR3 DNA: TGTGCCAGCAGCCCGGACAGGGCACAGTTCTTC.

The genes are TRBV19 and TRBJ2-6, with D perhaps matching TRBD2 (6 bases). Germline values: CDR1 LNHDA, CDR2 SQIVND (reference sequence). The length of the CDR3 is 18 residues. V lost 7 bases, J lost 0 bases, and 19 bases lay in between. CDR3 in DNA: TGTGCCAGTACCTCACCGGGGGATTGGGCCTCTGGGGCCAACGTCCTGACTTTC. Protein product: CASTSPGDWASGANVLTF.

V and J are TRBV7-9 and TRBJ1-1; no clear D. CDR3 length: 14 amino acids. Trimming removed 4 bases from V and 0 bases from J, with 9 bases in between. CDR1 SEHNR and CDR2 FQNEAQ come from the germline V gene (reference sequence). For the CDR3, the DNA is TGTGCCAGCAGCTCTAGGCCCATGAACACTGAAGCTTTCTTT. The encoded protein is CASSSRPMNTEAFF.

The chain employs TRBV7-9 and TRBJ1-1, with 11 bases fitting TRBD1. The V segment lost 5 bases and the J segment 9 bases; nucleotides outside the gene matches: 17. CDR3 size: 17 residues. Germline CDR1 reads SEHNR; CDR2 reads FQNEAQ (reference sequence). The CDR3 is CASSRNTGTGGFLKAFF. The CDR3 nucleotides read TGTGCCAGCAGCCGAAATACCGGGACAGGGGGTTTCCTTAAAGCTTTCTTT.

The chain carries TRBV27 and TRBJ2-1, with a possible D match to TRBD2 (5 bases). The germline V gene encodes CDR1 MNHEY and CDR2 SMNVEV (reference sequence). Trimming removed 5 bases at V and 0 bases at J, with 14 bases between. This CDR3 comprises 16 residues. The CDR3 here is CASSDLAGLSYNEQFF. The CDR3 region has the DNA TGTGCCAGCAGTGATTTGGCGGGTCTCTCCTACAATGAGCAGTTCTTC.

V usage is TRBV7-9 and J usage is TRBJ2-7; TRBD1 is a possible D gene (6 bases). CDR1 is SEHNR, CDR2 FQNEAQ, per germline (reference sequence). V lost 5 bases and J lost 0, with 11 bases in between. The CDR3 contains 14 residues. Here the CDR3 reads CASSLGQSSYEQYF. CDR3 DNA sequence: TGTGCCAGCAGCCTTGGACAGAGCTCCTACGAGCAGTACTTC.

This chain uses TRBV14 with TRBJ2-5, with D possibly being TRBD2 (7 bases). The V gene's germline CDR1 is SGHDN and CDR2 FVKESK. This CDR3 has 14 amino acids. Trimming cost V 2 bases and J 5 bases, with 12 bases left between them. As DNA, the CDR3 is TGTGCCAGCAGCCAACTCGGGGGGCGGGAGACCCAGTACTTC. It specifies CASSQLGGRETQYF. Full variable domain (remainder filled in from reference TRBV14 and TRBJ2-5): EAGVTQFPSHSVIEKGQTVTLRCDPISGHDNLYWYRRVMGKEIKFLLHFVKESKQDESGMPNNRFLAERTGGTYSTLKVQPAELEDSGVYFCASSQLGGRETQYFGPGTRLLVL.

This clone has a single count. The chain has TRBV19 and TRBJ1-1; no reliable D call. The CDR3 totals 11 residues. CDR1 is LNHDA and CDR2 is SQIVND in the germline V gene (reference sequence). The ends were cut back, 5 bases at V and 6 bases at J, with 7 bases in the middle. CDR3 protein: CASSFFSEAFF. DNA for the CDR3: TGTGCCAGTAGTTTTTTCTCTGAAGCTTTCTTT.

The J gene is TRBJ2-7, the V gene TRBV7-9; the D gene is possibly TRBD1 (6 bases). This CDR3 contains 14 residues. Germline-derived CDR1 and CDR2 are SEHNR and FQNEAQ (reference sequence). Trimming pared 2 bases from V and 0 bases from J, leaving 8 bases between. Here the CDR3 DNA reads TGTGCCAGCAGCTTACAGGGGTTCTCCTACGAGCAGTACTTC. Protein product: CASSLQGFSYEQYF.

CDR3 sequence reads: CASSITSGQAGTQYF. In nucleotides, the CDR3 is TGTGCCAGTAGTATAACCTCCGGACAGGCGGGGACCCAGTACTTC. The rearrangement joins TRBV19 to TRBJ2-5, with 7 bases that match TRBD1. The germline gives CDR1 LNHDA, CDR2 SQIVND (reference sequence). The V and J ends lost 2 bases and 7 bases, in that order; junction bases with no gene match: 10. The CDR3 loop spans 15 amino acids.